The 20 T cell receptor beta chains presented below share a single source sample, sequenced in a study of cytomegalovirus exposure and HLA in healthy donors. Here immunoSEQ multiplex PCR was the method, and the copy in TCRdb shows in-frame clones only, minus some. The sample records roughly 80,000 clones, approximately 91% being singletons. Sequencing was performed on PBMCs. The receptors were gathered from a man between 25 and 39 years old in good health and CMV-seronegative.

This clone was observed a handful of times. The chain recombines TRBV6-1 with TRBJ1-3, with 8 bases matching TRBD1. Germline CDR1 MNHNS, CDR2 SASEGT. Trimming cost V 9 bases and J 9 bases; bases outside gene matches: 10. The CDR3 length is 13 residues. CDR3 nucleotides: TGTGCCAGTCAGGGGGCGGCACTTAGCACCATATATTTT. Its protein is CASQGAALSTIYF.

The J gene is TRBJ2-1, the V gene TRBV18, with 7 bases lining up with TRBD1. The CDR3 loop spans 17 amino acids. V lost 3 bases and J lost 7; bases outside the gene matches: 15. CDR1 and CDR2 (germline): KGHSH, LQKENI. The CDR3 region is CASSPRGQIGLWNEQFF. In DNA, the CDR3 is TGTGCCAGCTCACCCCGGGGACAGATAGGGCTATGGAATGAGCAGTTCTTC.

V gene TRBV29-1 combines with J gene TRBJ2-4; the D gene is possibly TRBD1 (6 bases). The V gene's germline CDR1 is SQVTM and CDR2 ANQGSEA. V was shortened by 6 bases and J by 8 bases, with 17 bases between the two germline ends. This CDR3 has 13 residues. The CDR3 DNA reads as TGCAGCGTGTTGGCCGGACAGCGGCACATTCAGTACTTC. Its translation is CSVLAGQRHIQYF.

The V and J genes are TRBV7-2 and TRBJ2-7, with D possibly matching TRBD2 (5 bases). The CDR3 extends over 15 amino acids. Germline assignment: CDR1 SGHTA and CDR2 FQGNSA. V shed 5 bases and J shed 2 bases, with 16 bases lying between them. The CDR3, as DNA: TGTGCCAGCAGCCTTCGAGCGAGGGAACCCTACGAGCAGTACTTC. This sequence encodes CASSLRAREPYEQYF.

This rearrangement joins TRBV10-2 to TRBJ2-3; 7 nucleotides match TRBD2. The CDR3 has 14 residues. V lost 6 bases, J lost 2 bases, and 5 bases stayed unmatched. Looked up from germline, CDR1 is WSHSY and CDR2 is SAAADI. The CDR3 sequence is CASRIAGPTDTQYF. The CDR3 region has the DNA TGCGCCAGCAGGATAGCGGGCCCCACAGATACGCAGTATTTT.

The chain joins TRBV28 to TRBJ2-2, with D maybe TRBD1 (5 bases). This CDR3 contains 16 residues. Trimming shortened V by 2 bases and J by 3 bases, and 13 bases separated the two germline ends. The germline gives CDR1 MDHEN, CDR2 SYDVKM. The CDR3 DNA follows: TGTGCCAGCAGTTTAAGGGCAGGACAACACACCGGGGAGCTGTTTTTT. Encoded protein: CASSLRAGQHTGELFF.

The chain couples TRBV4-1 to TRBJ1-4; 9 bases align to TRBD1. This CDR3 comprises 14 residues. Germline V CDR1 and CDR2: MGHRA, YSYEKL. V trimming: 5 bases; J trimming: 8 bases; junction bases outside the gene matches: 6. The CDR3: CASSYDRGKEKLFF. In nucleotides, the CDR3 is TGCGCCAGCAGCTACGACAGGGGGAAGGAAAAACTGTTTTTT.

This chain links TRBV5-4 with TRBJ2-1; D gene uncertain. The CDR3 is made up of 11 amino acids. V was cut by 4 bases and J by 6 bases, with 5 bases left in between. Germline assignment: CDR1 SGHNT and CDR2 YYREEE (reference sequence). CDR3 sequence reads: CASSQINEQFF. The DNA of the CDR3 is TGTGCCAGCAGCCAGATCAATGAGCAGTTCTTC.

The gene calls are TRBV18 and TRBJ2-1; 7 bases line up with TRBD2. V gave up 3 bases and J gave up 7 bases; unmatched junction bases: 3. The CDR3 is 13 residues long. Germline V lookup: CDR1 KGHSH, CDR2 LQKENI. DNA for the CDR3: TGTGCCAGCTCACCCGGACTAGGGAATGAGCAGTTCTTC. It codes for CASSPGLGNEQFF.

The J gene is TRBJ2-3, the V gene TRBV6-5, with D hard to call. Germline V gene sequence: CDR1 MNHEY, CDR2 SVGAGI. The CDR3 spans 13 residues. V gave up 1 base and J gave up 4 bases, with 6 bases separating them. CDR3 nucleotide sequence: TGTGCCAGCAGTTACTACCCGGCAGATACGCAGTATTTT. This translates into CASSYYPADTQYF.

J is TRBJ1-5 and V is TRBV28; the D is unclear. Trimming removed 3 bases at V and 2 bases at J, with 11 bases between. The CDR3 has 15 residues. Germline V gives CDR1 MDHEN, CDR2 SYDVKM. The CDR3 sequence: CASSFWEGGNQPQHF. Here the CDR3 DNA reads TGTGCCAGCAGTTTCTGGGAGGGAGGCAATCAGCCCCAGCATTTT.

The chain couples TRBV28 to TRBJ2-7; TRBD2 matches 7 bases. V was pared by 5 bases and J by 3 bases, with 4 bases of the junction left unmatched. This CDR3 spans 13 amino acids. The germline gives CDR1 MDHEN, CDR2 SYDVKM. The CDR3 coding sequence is TGTGCCAGCAGTCTAGCGGAAGACTACGAGCAGTACTTC. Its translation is CASSLAEDYEQYF.

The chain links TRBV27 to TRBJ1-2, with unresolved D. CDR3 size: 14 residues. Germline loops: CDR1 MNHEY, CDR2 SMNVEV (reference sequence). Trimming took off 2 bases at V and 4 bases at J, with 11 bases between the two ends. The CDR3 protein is CASSLKGASYGYTF. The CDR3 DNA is TGTGCCAGCAGTTTAAAGGGAGCCTCCTATGGCTACACCTTC.

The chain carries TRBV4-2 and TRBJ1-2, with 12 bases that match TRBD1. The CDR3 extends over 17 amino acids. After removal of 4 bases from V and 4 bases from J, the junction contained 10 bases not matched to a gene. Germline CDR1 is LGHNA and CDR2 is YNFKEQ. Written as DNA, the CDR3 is TGTGCCAGCAGCCGTCCCGGGACAGGGGGCGAGAGCTATGGCTACACCTTC. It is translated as CASSRPGTGGESYGYTF.

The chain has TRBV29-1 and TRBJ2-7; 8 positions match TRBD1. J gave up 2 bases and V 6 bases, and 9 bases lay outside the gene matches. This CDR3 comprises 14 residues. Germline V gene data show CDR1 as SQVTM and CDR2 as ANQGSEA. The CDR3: CSVGRGQATYEQYF. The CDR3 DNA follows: TGCAGCGTCGGTCGGGGACAGGCAACCTACGAGCAGTACTTC.

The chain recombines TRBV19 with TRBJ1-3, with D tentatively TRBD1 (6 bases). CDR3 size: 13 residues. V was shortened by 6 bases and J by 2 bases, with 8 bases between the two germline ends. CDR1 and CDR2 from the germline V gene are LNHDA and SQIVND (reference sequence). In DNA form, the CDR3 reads TGTGCCAGTAGGGACAGTACTGGAAACACCATATATTTT. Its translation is CASRDSTGNTIYF.

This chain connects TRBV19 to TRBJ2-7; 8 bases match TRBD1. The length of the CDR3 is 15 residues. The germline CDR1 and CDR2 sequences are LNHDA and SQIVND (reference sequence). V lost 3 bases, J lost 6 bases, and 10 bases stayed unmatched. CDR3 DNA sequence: TGTGCCAGTAGTATCGACAGGGGTATGATTCGCGAGCAGTACTTC. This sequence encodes CASSIDRGMIREQYF.

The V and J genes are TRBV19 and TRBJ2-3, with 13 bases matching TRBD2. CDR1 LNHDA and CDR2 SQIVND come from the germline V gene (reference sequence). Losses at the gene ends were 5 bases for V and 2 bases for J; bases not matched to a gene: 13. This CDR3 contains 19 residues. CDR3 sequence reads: CASSDSPFGLAGVTDTQYF. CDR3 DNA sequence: TGTGCCAGTAGTGATTCCCCTTTTGGACTAGCGGGAGTCACAGATACGCAGTATTTT.

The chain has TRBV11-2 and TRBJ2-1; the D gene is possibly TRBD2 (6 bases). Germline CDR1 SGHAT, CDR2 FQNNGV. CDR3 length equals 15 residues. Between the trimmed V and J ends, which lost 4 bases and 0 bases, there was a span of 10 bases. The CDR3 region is CASSSDGSSYNEQFF. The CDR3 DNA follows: TGTGCCAGCAGCTCGGACGGGAGCTCCTACAATGAGCAGTTCTTC.

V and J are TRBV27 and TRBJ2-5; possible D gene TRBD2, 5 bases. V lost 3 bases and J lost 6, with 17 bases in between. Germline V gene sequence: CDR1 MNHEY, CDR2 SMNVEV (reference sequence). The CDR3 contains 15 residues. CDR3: CASSLDSAGPKTQYF. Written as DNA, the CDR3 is TGTGCCAGCAGTTTGGACTCAGCAGGCCCCAAGACCCAGTACTTC.